This T cell receptor (beta chain) was sequenced in a study of T-cell memory formation after mild COVID-19. Remarks on this clonotype: Its antigen is not identified.

5'RACE, which relied on constant-segment primers, yielded TCR alpha and TCR beta cDNA libraries carrying sample barcodes and UMIs. TCRdb itself ran the 5' RACE reads through MiXCR, one entry per CDR3 protein. The profile shows around 450,000 distinct CDR3 sequences, roughly 26% of them singletons. Study outcomes and limitations: Largely, contracting CD4+ clones fell within CM and EM, and contracting CD8+ clones within EMRA. While clones contracting from day 15 to 85 were balanced between CD4 and CD8, later expanders leaned CD4+. Pre-infection memory showed some responding clones, and this suggested that cross-reactive memory joined.

V lost 4 bases, J lost 5 bases, and 5 bases stayed unmatched. The CDR3 runs to 15 residues. CDR1 is SGHTA, CDR2 FQGTGA, per germline. This chain links TRBV7-3 with TRBJ2-3, with 11 bases identical to TRBD1. Sequencing input: PBMCs or a T cell subset sorted from them (not recorded which). This TCR was sampled from an adult woman who had mild COVID-19 (a few samples of this study predate the infection). Cell type and time point are not known. CDR3 sequence reads: CASSSGTGGGDTQYF. CDR3 DNA sequence: TGTGCCAGCAGCTCGGGGACAGGGGGGGGAGATACGCAGTATTTT.